There are a few counts of the clone carrying this T cell receptor beta chain. Assignments of participants to cohorts depended upon their own reported clinical history. Recovered Cohort 3 donors showed two negative PCRs, clearance, or symptom resolution. Clones were sequenced by immunoSEQ multiplex PCR, and TCRdb holds only the in-frame ones, with some missing. The table includes about 300,000 clones, 85% detected once. The data originate from a study of blood T cell repertoires in COVID-19. Study in general: The samples span acute and convalescent COVID-19 from the United States, Italy and Spain.

Germline V gene sequence: CDR1 MGHRA, CDR2 YSYEKL. This CDR3 has 15 amino acids. The V segment lost 5 bases and the J segment 0 bases; nucleotides outside the gene matches: 7. V and J are TRBV4-1 and TRBJ2-7; 7 nucleotides line up with TRBD1. The TCR comes from a woman aged 45 to 65 who had recovered from COVID-19. The material sequenced was PBMCs or T cells enriched from blood (not recorded which). CDR3: CASSTTGTASYEQYF. The DNA of the CDR3 is TGCGCCAGCAGCACGACCGGGACAGCCTCCTACGAGCAGTACTTC.